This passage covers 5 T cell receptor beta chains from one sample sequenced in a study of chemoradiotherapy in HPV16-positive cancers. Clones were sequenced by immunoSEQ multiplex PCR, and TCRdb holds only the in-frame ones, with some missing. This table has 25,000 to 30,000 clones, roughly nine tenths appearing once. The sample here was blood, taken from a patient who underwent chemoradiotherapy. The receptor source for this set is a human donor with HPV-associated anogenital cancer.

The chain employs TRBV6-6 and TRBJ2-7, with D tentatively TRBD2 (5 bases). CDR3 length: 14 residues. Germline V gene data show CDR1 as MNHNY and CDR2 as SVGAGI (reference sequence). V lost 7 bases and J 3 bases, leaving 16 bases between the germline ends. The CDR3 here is CASTLDPRDYEQYF. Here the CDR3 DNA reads TGTGCCAGCACCCTAGACCCGAGGGACTACGAGCAGTACTTC.

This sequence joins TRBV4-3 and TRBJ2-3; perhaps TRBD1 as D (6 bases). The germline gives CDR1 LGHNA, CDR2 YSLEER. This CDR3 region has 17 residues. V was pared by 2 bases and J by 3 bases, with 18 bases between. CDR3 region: CASSQQPLQGRTDTQYF. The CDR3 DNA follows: TGCGCCAGCAGCCAACAGCCCCTACAGGGAAGGACAGATACGCAGTATTTT.

For the CDR3, the DNA is TGTGCCAGCAGCGTCGGGACTAGTCTAACCTCCTACAATGAGCAGTTCTTC. The encoded protein is CASSVGTSLTSYNEQFF. This chain links TRBV9 with TRBJ2-1, with 8 bases matching TRBD2. This CDR3 is built from 17 residues. CDR1 and CDR2 from the germline V gene are SGDLS and YYNGEE. Trimming removed 2 bases from V and 0 bases from J; junction bases left unmatched: 7.

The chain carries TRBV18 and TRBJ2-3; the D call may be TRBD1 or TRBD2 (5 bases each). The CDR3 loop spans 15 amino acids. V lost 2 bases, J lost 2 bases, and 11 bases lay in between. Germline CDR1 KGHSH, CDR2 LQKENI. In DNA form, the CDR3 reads TGTGCCAGCTCACCAGGGGCAGCGGACACAGATACGCAGTATTTT. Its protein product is CASSPGAADTDTQYF.

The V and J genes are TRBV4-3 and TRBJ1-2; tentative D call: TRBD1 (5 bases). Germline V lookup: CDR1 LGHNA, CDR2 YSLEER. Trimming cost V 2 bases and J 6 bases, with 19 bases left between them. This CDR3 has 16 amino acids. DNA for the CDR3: TGCGCCAGCAGCCAACTCTTGCTCAGGGAGACGGATGGCTACACCTTC. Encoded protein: CASSQLLLRETDGYTF.